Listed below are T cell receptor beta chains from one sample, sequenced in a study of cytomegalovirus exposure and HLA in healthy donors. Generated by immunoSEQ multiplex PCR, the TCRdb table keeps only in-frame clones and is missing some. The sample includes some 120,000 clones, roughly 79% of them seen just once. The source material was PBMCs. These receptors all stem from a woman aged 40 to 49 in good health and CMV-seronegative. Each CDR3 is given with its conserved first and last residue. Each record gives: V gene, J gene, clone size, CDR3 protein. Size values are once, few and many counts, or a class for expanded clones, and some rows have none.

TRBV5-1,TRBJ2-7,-,CASSSAIQGAKGEQYF
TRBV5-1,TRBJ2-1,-,CASSFPRLQSSYNEQFF
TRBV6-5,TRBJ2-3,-,CAIRKGGAQYF
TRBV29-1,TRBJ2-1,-,CSVLRGGSEQFF
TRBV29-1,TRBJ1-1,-,CSGDRGGTEAFF
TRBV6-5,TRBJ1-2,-,CASSYARTGNYGYTF
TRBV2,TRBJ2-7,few,CASSPRAYEQYF
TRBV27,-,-,CASSPTSGSNHEQYF
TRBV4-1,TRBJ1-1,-,CASSRMQLGGIAEAFF
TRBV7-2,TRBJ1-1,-,CASSPSAGNTEAFF
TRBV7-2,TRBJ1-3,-,CASSLVSGNIGNTIYF
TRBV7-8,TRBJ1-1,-,CASTLHEHLNTEAFF
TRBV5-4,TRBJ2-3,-,CASSSGTSGSGRTQYF
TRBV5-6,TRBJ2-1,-,CASSLGTGDEQFF
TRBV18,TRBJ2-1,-,CASSPPGGDEQFF
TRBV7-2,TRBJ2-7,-,CASSLVGGGSSYEQYF
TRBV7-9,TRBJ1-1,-,CASSLELRNTEAFF
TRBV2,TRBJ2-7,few,CASSGQGGSYEQYF
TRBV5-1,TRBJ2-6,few,CASSPTASGANVLTF
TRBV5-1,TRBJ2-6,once,CASSRGGSGANVLTF
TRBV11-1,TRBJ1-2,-,CASSSGLTALNF
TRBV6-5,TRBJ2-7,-,CASSFTSWIVFEQYF
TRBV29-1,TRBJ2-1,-,CSGGSGYNEQFF
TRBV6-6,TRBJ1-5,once,CASRDGNQPQHF
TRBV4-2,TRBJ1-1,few,CASRLGTNTEAFF
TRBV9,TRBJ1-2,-,CASSQERAYGYTF
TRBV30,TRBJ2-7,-,CAWSPTTVNEQYF
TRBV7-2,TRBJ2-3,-,CASSPPTPGYSSTDTQYF
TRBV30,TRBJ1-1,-,CAWTRGQGPPNTEAFF
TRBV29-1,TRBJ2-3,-,CSVEDLPLAGGSDTQYF
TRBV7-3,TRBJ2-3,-,CASSLSPSGGRLYF
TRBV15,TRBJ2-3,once,CATQLAGGSTDTQYF
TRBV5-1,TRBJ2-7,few,CASSLEGQGYEQYF
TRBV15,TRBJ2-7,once,CATSRGRQGPYEQYF
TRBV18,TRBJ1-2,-,CASSPQAAGVLSLPYGYTF
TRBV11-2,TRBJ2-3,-,CASSLDRADTQYF
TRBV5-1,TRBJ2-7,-,CASTDGLAGVYEQYF
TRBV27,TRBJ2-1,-,CASRIGTSAYNEQFF
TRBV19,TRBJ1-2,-,CASSGDRGSPYGYTF
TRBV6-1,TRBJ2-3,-,CASSEAFPGGGPTDTQYF
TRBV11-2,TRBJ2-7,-,CASSPGTGAYEQYF
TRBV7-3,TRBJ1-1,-,CASSLKTGEAFF
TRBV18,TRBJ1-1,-,CASSPAAGNTEAFF
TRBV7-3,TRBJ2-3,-,CASSQFLAGGTDTQYF
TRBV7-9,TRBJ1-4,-,CASSLGGANEKLFF
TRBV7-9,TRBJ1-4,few,CASSSRGTGNEKLFF
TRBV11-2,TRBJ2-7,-,CASSLAFNSCEQYF
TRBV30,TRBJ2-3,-,CAWSVLSTSGGPTQYF
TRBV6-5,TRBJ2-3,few,CASSRTSGGYTQYF
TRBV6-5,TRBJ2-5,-,CASSRQGGTQYF
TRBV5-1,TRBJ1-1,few,CASSTDRERRTEAFF
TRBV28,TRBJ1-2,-,CASSYPTGGYGYTF
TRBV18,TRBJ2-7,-,CASSPYPGGYEQYF
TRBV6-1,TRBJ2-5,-,CASSRPRNSDETQYF
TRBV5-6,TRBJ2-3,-,CASSSGTGGWTDTQYF
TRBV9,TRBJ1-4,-,CASSVGHTTNEKLFF
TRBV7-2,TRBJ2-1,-,CASSARTSGREQFF
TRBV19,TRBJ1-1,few,CASSGGTGSAFF
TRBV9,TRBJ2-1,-,CASSVELLLSSYNEQFF